The clone carrying this TCR beta chain was picked up a small number of times. A read error may produce the germline difference seen at one junction end. The data derive from a study of T cells in Graves' hyperthyroidism and ophthalmopathy. The CDR3 runs to 16 residues. The germline V gene has CDR1 MDHEN and CDR2 SYDVKM. Among the patients, aged 18 to 65, hyperthyroidism was newly diagnosed and had lasted under 2 months. There were TCR beta CDR3 regions amplified from RNA transcripts. The HTBI set primed first-round TCR CDR3 RT-PCR. TCRdb ran MiXCR on the multiplex PCR reads and lists one entry per CDR3 protein. This sample carries some 760,000 distinct CDR3 sequences, 13% to 15% of them seen once, and the ten largest clones take about 10%.

The sequencing sample was made of blood. The chain has TRBV28 and TRBJ2-2; 7 nucleotides agree with TRBD2. The TCR sequence derives from a woman younger than 35 with Graves' hyperthyroidism. The CDR3 nucleotides read TGTGCCAGCAGTTTGGGCGGGAGCTTTATCACCAGGGAGCTGTTTTTT. Amino acids: CASSLGGSFITRELFF.